The 11 T cell receptor beta chains given below trace back to one sample, sequenced in a study of monozygotic twins with cystic fibrosis. The data were produced by immunoSEQ multiplex PCR, yet TCRdb's version contains in-frame clones alone and is incomplete. The sample holds tens of thousands of clones, under 95% seen once. Specimen: blood. All receptors derive from a boy aged 2 to 9 with cystic fibrosis.

This clone was observed a handful of times. The V gene is TRBV9, the J gene TRBJ1-1; 8 bases map to TRBD1. The J segment lost 3 bases and the V segment lost 6 bases, leaving 7 bases of the junction unmatched. CDR3 length: 14 residues. The germline V gene has CDR1 SGDLS and CDR2 YYNGEE. The CDR3 here is CASNEQGGYTEAFF. The CDR3, as DNA: TGTGCCAGCAACGAACAGGGGGGTTACACTGAAGCTTTCTTT.

CDR3 loop: CSVGEDSPLHF. CDR3 in DNA: TGCAGCGTTGGGGAGGATTCACCCCTCCACTTT. This sequence joins TRBV29-1 and TRBJ1-6; D is undetermined. V was trimmed by 4 bases and J by 8 bases, leaving 6 bases between them. Germline loops: CDR1 SQVTM, CDR2 ANQGSEA. The CDR3 has 11 amino acids.

A few counts support this clone. The chain combines TRBV7-9 with TRBJ2-1; perhaps TRBD1 as D (5 bases). With 8 bases removed from V and 4 bases from J, the gap between germline ends came to 12 bases. CDR3 length equals 13 residues. The germline gives CDR1 SEHNR, CDR2 FQNEAQ (reference sequence). Here the CDR3 reads CASPGAEYNEQFF. In DNA, the CDR3 is TGTGCCAGCCCTGGGGCGGAATACAATGAGCAGTTCTTC.

V is TRBV19 and J is TRBJ1-3; possible D gene TRBD1, 5 bases. This CDR3 has 15 residues. Trimming cost V 5 bases and J 0 bases, with 11 bases left between them. CDR1 and CDR2 (germline): LNHDA, SQIVND (reference sequence). The chain's CDR3 is CASSVFGGSGNTIYF. The CDR3 bases are TGTGCCAGTAGTGTGTTTGGGGGCTCTGGAAACACCATATATTTT.

The chain joins TRBV7-9 to TRBJ1-2; 10 bases align to TRBD1. This CDR3 has 16 residues. The germline V gene has CDR1 SEHNR and CDR2 FQNEAQ (reference sequence). Trimming took 5 bases from V and 4 from J; bases not matched to a gene: 10. The DNA of the CDR3 is TGTGCCAGCAGCAAAGGGACAGGGGCTACCCTCTATGGCTACACCTTC. It codes for CASSKGTGATLYGYTF. The full variable domain, rest sourced from reference TRBV7-9 and TRBJ1-2, is DTGVSQNPRHKITKRGQNVTFRCDPISEHNRLYWYRQTLGQGPEFLTYFQNEAQLEKSRLLSDRFSAERPKGSFSTLEIQRTEQGDSAMYLCASSKGTGATLYGYTFGSGTRLTVV.

A few counts support this clone. This chain connects TRBV12-5 to TRBJ2-5, with 9 bases aligning to TRBD2. V was clipped by 5 bases and J by 4 bases; unmatched bases: 8. The germline CDR1 and CDR2 sequences are LGHNT and FRNRAP. The CDR3 is made up of 15 amino acids. The CDR3 spells CASGPGTSRGETQYF. Written as DNA, the CDR3 is TGTGCTAGTGGTCCCGGGACTAGCAGGGGAGAGACCCAGTACTTC.

The rearrangement links TRBV9 to TRBJ1-6, with unresolved D. This CDR3 region has 15 residues. The V end lost 2 bases, the J end lost 0 bases, and 6 bases lay between the germline ends. Germline lookup yields CDR1 SGDLS and CDR2 YYNGEE. CDR3 nucleotide sequence: TGTGCCAGCAGCGTCGGTAGCTCCTATAATTCACCCCTCCACTTT. It yields the protein CASSVGSSYNSPLHF. Drawing the rest from reference TRBV9 and TRBJ1-6, the complete variable domain is DSGVTQTPKHLITATGQRVTLRCSPRSGDLSVYWYQQSLDQGLQFLIQYYNGEERAKGNILERFSAQQFPDLHSELNLSSLELGDSALYFCASSVGSSYNSPLHFGNGTRLTVT.

The gene calls are TRBV15 and TRBJ2-3, with 9 bases that match TRBD2. V dropped 0 bases and J dropped 5; count of bases not matched to a gene: 3. CDR3 size: 15 residues. Looked up from germline, CDR1 is LNHNV and CDR2 is YYDKDF (reference sequence). The CDR3 reads CATSRDAGGLDTQYF. DNA of the CDR3: TGTGCCACCAGCAGAGATGCGGGGGGGTTAGATACGCAGTATTTT.

The chain uses TRBV7-6 and TRBJ1-1; a possible D gene is TRBD1 (5 bases). The germline CDR1 and CDR2 sequences are SGHVS and FNYEAQ. V was cut by 5 bases and J by 0 bases, with 7 bases left in between. This CDR3 spans 13 amino acids. The CDR3 bases are TGTGCCAGCAGCCGACAGTTGAACACTGAAGCTTTCTTT. Translating gives CASSRQLNTEAFF.

J is TRBJ2-7 and V is TRBV19, with 11 bases that match TRBD2. Germline V lookup: CDR1 LNHDA, CDR2 SQIVND (reference sequence). Losses at the gene ends were 5 bases for V and 2 bases for J; bases not matched to a gene: 5. CDR3 length: 15 residues. CDR3 sequence reads: CASSFGTSGTYEQYF. CDR3 in DNA: TGTGCCAGTAGTTTCGGGACTAGCGGAACCTACGAGCAGTACTTC. Based on the CDR3 plus reference TRBV19 and TRBJ2-7, the full variable domain is DGGITQSPKYLFRKEGQNVTLSCEQNLNHDAMYWYRQDPGQGLRLIYYSQIVNDFQKGDIAEGYSVSREKKESFPLTVTSAQKNPTAFYLCASSFGTSGTYEQYFGPGTRLTVT.

The chain uses TRBV5-4 and TRBJ1-2, with D unresolved. V lost 0 bases, J lost 0 bases, and 6 bases lay in between. From germline, CDR1 is SGHNT and CDR2 YYREEE (reference sequence). This CDR3 region has 14 residues. The CDR3 sequence: CASSLGGANYGYTF. The CDR3 bases are TGTGCCAGCAGCTTGGGGGGAGCTAACTATGGCTACACCTTC. Filled out from reference TRBV5-4 and TRBJ1-2, the complete variable domain reads ETGVTQSPTHLIKTRGQQVTLRCSSQSGHNTVSWYQQALGQGPQFIFQYYREEENGRGNFPPRFSGLQFPNYSSELNVNALELDDSALYLCASSLGGANYGYTFGSGTRLTVV.